This T cell receptor (beta chain) was observed in a study of vaccination and CD4 T cells after COVID-19. Study-level findings and limits: Rising from 21 to 38, the median of SARS-CoV-2-reactive clonotypes did not change significantly. Convalescent patients had 304 of 307 vaccine-specific clones showing spike mono-reactivity.

Germline loops: CDR1 SEHNR, CDR2 FQNEAQ (reference sequence). The CDR3 totals 14 residues. J gave up 5 bases and V 3 bases, and 6 bases lay outside the gene matches. Time point of the sample: late sampling 161 to 241 days after vaccination in a few convalescent patients. Positive PCR tests came between March and December 2020, ahead of the US Alpha, Beta and Delta variants. About this clonotype: Its antigen is currently unknown.

TCRdb reprocessed the PCR reads via MiXCR and lists one record per CDR3 protein. The table lists approximately 30,000 distinct CDR3 sequences, under 65% of them singletons, with less than 6.5% in the top ten. Sample: CD4+ T cells from blood, taken about 7 months after SARS-CoV-2 vaccination. This sequence was found in a human donor who had recovered from COVID-19. The rearrangement uses TRBV7-9 and TRBJ2-7, with TRBD2 matching over 8 bases. CDR3: CASSFRTSYDEQYF. CDR3 nucleotides: TGTGCCAGCAGCTTCCGGACTAGCTATGACGAGCAGTACTTC.